This TCR beta chain was found in a study of T cells in Graves' hyperthyroidism and ophthalmopathy. Study-wide background: Staff took peripheral blood when the initial diagnosis was made, before any treatment began. General study findings and limits: The model anticipated ophthalmopathy a median about six months pre-onset. Researchers report that a 13 V-J model separated ophthalmopathy from stable hyperthyroidism.

Details on this clonotype: What it binds is unknown.

If no ophthalmopathy progression occurred within 18 months, Graves' hyperthyroidism was stable. Germline V gene sequence: CDR1 SGHNT, CDR2 YYREEE (reference sequence). The CDR3 runs to 14 residues. Between the trimmed V and J ends, which lost 0 bases and 6 bases, there was a span of 9 bases. TCR beta CDR3 regions were amplified from RNA transcripts. A first-round RT-PCR of the TCR CDR3 used the HTBI primer set. TCRdb processed the multiplex PCR reads anew with MiXCR; each CDR3 protein has one entry. The table records roughly 170,000 distinct CDR3 sequences, over 15% of them present only once. The specimen was blood. The chain employs TRBV5-4 and TRBJ1-4; no clear D. The clonotype was recovered from a woman aged 50 to 65 with Graves' hyperthyroidism. CDR3 in amino acids: CASSLGQDDEKLFF. CDR3 DNA: TGTGCCAGCAGCTTGGGTCAGGACGATGAAAAACTGTTTTTT.